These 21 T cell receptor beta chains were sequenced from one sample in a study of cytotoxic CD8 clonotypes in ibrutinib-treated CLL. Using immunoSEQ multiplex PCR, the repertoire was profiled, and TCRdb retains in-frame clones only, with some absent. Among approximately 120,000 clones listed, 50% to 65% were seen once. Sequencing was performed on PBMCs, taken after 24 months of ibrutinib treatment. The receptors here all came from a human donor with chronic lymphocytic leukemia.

The CDR3 reads CASSSSRDRGRNTEAFF. The CDR3 DNA follows: TGTGCCAGCAGCTCGTCCCGGGACAGGGGGCGGAACACTGAAGCTTTCTTT. This chain uses TRBV5-4 with TRBJ1-1, with 12 positions matching TRBD1. The CDR3 is made up of 17 amino acids. V dropped 3 bases and J dropped 1; count of bases not matched to a gene: 7. From germline, CDR1 is SGHNT and CDR2 YYREEE (reference sequence).

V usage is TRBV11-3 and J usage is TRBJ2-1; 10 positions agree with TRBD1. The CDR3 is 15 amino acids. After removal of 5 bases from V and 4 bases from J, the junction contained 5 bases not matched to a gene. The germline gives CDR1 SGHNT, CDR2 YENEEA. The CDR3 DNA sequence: TGTGCCAGCAGCCAGGGGACAGGGGTGTACAATGAGCAGTTCTTC. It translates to CASSQGTGVYNEQFF.

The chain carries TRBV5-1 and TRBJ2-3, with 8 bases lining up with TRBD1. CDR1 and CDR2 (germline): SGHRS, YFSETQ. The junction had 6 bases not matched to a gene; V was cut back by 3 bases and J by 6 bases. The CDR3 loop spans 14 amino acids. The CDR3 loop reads CASSSWTGIDTQYF. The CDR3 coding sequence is TGCGCCAGCAGCTCGTGGACAGGGATCGATACGCAGTATTTT.

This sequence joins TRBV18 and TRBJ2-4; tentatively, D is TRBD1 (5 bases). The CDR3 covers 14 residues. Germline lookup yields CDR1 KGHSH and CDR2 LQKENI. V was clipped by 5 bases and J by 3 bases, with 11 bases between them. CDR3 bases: TGTGCCAGCTCAAACCAGGGTGGCAAAAACATTCAGTACTTC. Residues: CASSNQGGKNIQYF. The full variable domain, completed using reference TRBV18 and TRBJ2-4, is NAGVMQNPRHLVRRRGQEARLRCSPMKGHSHVYWYRQLPEEGLKFMVYLQKENIIDESGMPKERFSAEFPKEGPSILRIQQVVRGDSAAYFCASSNQGGKNIQYFGAGTRLSVL.

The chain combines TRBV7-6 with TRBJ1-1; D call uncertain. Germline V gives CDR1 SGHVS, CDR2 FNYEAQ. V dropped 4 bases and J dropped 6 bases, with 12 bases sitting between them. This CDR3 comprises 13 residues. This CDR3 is CASSSGRGSEAFF. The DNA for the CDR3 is TGTGCCAGCAGCTCCGGGCGGGGATCTGAAGCTTTCTTT.

The CDR3 bases are TGTGCCAGCAGTTCAGGGGGACAGGGATACGAGCAGTACTTC. It encodes CASSSGGQGYEQYF. The chain joins TRBV28 to TRBJ2-7; 9 positions agree with TRBD1. The CDR3 totals 14 residues. The V and J ends lost 4 bases and 4 bases, in that order; junction bases with no gene match: 5. From germline, CDR1 is MDHEN and CDR2 SYDVKM.

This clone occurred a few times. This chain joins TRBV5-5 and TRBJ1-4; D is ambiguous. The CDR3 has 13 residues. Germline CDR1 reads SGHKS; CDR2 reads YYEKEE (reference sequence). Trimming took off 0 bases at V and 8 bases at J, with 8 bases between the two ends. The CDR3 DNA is TGTGCCAGCAGCTTGGGTAGGGAAGAAAAACTGTTTTTT. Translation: CASSLGREEKLFF.

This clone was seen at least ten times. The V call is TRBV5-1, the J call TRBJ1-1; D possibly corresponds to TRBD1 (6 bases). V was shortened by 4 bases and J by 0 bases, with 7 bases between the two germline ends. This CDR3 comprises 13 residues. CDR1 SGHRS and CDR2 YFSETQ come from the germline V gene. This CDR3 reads CASSGQMNTEAFF. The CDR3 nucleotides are TGCGCCAGCAGCGGACAGATGAACACTGAAGCTTTCTTT.

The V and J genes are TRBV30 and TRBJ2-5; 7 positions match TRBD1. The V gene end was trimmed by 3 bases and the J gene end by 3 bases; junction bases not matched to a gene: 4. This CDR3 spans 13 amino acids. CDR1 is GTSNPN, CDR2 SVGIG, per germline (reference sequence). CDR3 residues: CAWSLGGEETQYF. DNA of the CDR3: TGTGCCTGGAGCCTAGGGGGCGAAGAGACCCAGTACTTC. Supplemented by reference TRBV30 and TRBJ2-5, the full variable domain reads SQTIHQWPATLVQPVGSPLSLECTVEGTSNPNLYWYRQAAGRGLQLLFYSVGIGQISSEVPQNLSASRPQDRQFILSSKKLLLSDSGFYLCAWSLGGEETQYFGPGTRLLVL.

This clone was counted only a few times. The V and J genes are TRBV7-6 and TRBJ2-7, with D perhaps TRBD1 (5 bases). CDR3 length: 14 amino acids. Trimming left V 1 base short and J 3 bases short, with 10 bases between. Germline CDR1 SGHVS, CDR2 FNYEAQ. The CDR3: CASSLDGQGYEQYF. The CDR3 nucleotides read TGTGCCAGCAGCTTAGATGGTCAGGGCTACGAGCAGTACTTC.

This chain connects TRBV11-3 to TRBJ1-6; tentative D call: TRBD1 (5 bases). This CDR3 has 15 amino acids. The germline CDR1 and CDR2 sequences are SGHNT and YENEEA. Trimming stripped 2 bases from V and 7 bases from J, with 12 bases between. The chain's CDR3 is CASSLRRGTNSPLHF. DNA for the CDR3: TGTGCCAGCAGCTTACGTAGGGGAACCAATTCACCCCTCCACTTT. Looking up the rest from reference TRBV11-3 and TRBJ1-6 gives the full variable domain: EAGVVQSPRYKIIEKKQPVAFWCNPISGHNTLYWYLQNLGQGPELLIRYENEEAVDDSQLPKDRFSAERLKGVDSTLKIQPAELGDSAVYLCASSLRRGTNSPLHFGNGTRLTVT.

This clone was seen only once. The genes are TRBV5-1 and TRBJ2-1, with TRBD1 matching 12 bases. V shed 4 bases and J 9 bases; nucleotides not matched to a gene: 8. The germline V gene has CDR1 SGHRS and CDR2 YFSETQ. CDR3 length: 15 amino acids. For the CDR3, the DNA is TGCGCCAGCAGCACCGGGACAGGGGGCTTGGGTGAGCAGTTCTTC. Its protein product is CASSTGTGGLGEQFF.

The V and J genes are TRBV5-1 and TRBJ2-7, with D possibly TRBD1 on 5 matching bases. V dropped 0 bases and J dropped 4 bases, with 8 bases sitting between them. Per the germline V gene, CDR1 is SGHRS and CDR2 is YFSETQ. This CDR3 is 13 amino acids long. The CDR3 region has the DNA TGCGCCAGCAGCTTGGGCAGGGTGTACGAGCAGTACTTC. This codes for CASSLGRVYEQYF. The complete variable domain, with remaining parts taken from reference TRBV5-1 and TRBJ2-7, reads KAGVTQTPRYLIKTRGQQVTLSCSPISGHRSVSWYQQTPGQGLQFLFEYFSETQRNKGNFPGRFSGRQFSNSRSEMNVSTLELGDSALYLCASSLGRVYEQYFGPGTRLTVT.

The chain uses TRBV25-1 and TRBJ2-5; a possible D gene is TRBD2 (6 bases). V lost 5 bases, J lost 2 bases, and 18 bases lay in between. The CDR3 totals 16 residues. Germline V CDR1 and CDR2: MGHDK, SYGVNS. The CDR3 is CASSRGTGVQQETQYF. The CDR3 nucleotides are TGTGCCAGCAGTCGGGGGACCGGGGTCCAACAAGAGACCCAGTACTTC.

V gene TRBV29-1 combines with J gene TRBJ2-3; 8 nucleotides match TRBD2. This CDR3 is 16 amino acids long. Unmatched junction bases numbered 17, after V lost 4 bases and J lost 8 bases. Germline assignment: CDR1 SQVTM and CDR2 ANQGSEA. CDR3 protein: CSVGGLGAGAHGTQYF. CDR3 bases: TGCAGCGTTGGGGGCCTCGGAGCGGGGGCCCACGGTACGCAGTATTTT.

The CDR3 spells CASSERVSPSSYNSPLHF. CDR3 sequence (DNA): TGTGCCAGCAGTGAAAGGGTATCTCCGAGCTCCTATAATTCACCCCTCCACTTT. The chain combines TRBV2 with TRBJ1-6; no firm D call. The V gene's germline CDR1 is SNHLY and CDR2 FYNNEI. Trimming shortened V by 2 bases and J by 0 bases, and 14 bases separated the two germline ends. The CDR3 has 18 amino acids. The entire variable domain, with the rest obtained from reference TRBV2 and TRBJ1-6, is as follows: EPEVTQTPSHQVTQMGQEVILRCVPISNHLYFYWYRQILGQKVEFLVSFYNNEISEKSEIFDDQFSVERPDGSNFTLKIRSTKLEDSAMYFCASSERVSPSSYNSPLHFGNGTRLTVT.

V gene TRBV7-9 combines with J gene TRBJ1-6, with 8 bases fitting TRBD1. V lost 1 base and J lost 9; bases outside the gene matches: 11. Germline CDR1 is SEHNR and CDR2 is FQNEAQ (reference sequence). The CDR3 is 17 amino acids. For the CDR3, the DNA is TGTGCCAGCAGCTTAGATACCCGGACAGGGTTAAGTTCACCCCTCCACTTT. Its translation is CASSLDTRTGLSSPLHF.

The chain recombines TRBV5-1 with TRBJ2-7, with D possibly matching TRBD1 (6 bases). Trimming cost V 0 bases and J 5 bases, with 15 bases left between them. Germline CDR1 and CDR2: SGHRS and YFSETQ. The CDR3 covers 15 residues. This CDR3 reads CASSLELQRGNEQYF. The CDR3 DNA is TGCGCCAGCAGCTTGGAGCTACAGAGGGGGAACGAGCAGTACTTC.

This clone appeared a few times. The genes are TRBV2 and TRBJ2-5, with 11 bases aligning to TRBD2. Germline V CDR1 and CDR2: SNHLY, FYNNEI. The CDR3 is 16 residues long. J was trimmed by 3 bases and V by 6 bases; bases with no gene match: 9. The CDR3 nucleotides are TGTGCCAGCAGCCTGGGGACTAGCGGAGCCGAAGAGACCCAGTACTTC. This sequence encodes CASSLGTSGAEETQYF.

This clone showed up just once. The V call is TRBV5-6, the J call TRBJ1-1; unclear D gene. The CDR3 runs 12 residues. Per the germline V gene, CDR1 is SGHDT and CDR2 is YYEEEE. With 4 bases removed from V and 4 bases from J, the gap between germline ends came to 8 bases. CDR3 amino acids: CASSIVGTEAFF. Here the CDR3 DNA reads TGTGCCAGCAGCATAGTGGGCACTGAAGCTTTCTTT.

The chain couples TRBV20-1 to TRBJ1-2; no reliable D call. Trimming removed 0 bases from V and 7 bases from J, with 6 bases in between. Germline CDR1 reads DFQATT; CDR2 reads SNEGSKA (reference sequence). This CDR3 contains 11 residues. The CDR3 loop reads CSAREKTGYTF. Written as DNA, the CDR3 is TGCAGTGCTAGAGAAAAAACTGGCTACACCTTC.